The 14 T cell receptor beta chains below were found in one sample sequenced in a study of T cells in localized non-small cell lung cancer. TCRdb's table, derived via immunoSEQ multiplex PCR, lists solely in-frame clones and lacks some. Of some 64,000 clones listed, roughly 90% are singletons. The material was peripheral blood, obtained before any cancer treatment. Every receptor here comes from a woman aged 35-70 years with stage I lung adenocarcinoma.

In DNA form, the CDR3 reads TGTGCCAGCTCACCACTCACTAGCGGGAACACCGGGGAGCTGTTTTTT. Its translation is CASSPLTSGNTGELFF. The chain combines TRBV18 with TRBJ2-2; 8 nucleotides align to TRBD2. Germline V CDR1 and CDR2: KGHSH, LQKENI. V shed 1 base and J 1 base; nucleotides not matched to a gene: 2. This CDR3 has 16 residues.

The chain is built from TRBV2 and TRBJ1-2, with 7 bases aligning to TRBD1. V gave up 6 bases and J gave up 8 bases; unmatched junction bases: 12. The CDR3 length is 14 residues. The germline CDR1 and CDR2 sequences are SNHLY and FYNNEI. CDR3 sequence reads: CASRGTEILRGYTF. The CDR3 coding sequence is TGTGCCAGCAGGGGGACAGAGATATTACGCGGCTACACCTTC.

V gene TRBV2 combines with J gene TRBJ1-2, with D tentatively TRBD1 (5 bases). Germline assignment: CDR1 SNHLY and CDR2 FYNNEI. The V end was cut by 0 bases, the J end by 4 bases, with 12 bases between. CDR3 length: 15 amino acids. The CDR3 DNA is TGTGCCAGCAGTGAAGCCCGCGGGGGTACCTATGGCTACACCTTC. Its protein is CASSEARGGTYGYTF.

This clone showed up just a few times. The chain is built from TRBV5-5 and TRBJ2-2, with D maybe TRBD2 (5 bases). The CDR3 runs 13 residues. V lost 6 bases and J 8 bases, leaving 14 bases between the germline ends. Germline lookup yields CDR1 SGHKS and CDR2 YYEKEE (reference sequence). CDR3 nucleotides: TGTGCCAGCACCCCATCCGGGAAGGGGGAGCTGTTTTTT. Amino acids: CASTPSGKGELFF.

V usage is TRBV29-1 and J usage is TRBJ2-3; a weak D match, TRBD1 (6 bases). Per the germline V gene, CDR1 is SQVTM and CDR2 is ANQGSEA. The CDR3 loop spans 14 amino acids. Trimming stripped 7 bases from V and 6 bases from J, with 20 bases between. CDR3 sequence (DNA): TGCAGCGGCTTAATGCAGGGGCGCTGGGATACGCAGTATTTT. The encoded protein is CSGLMQGRWDTQYF.

This chain links TRBV13 with TRBJ2-1; D is unresolved. Trimming took 2 bases from V and 7 from J, leaving 9 bases between them. This CDR3 contains 13 residues. Germline values: CDR1 PRHDT, CDR2 FYEKMQ (reference sequence). The CDR3 DNA sequence: TGTGCCAGCAGCTTATACCACCCTAATGAGCAGTTCTTC. This codes for CASSLYHPNEQFF.

This clone was found a few times. J is TRBJ1-6 and V is TRBV4-1; D remains unclear. V lost 0 bases and J lost 10, with 10 bases in between. Germline CDR1 is MGHRA and CDR2 is YSYEKL. The CDR3 loop spans 14 amino acids. The CDR3 coding sequence is TGCGCCAGCAGCCAAGAAGGGAATGGATCACCCCTCCACTTT. Translation: CASSQEGNGSPLHF.

The rearrangement uses TRBV5-6 and TRBJ1-2; D gene ambiguous. The V end lost 3 bases, the J end lost 1 base, and 10 bases lay between the germline ends. CDR3 size: 14 residues. Looked up from germline, CDR1 is SGHDT and CDR2 is YYEEEE. DNA of the CDR3: TGTGCCAGCAGCTATAAGCACATTAACTATGGCTACACCTTC. Translated: CASSYKHINYGYTF.

V gene TRBV25-1 combines with J gene TRBJ1-1; 8 nucleotides match TRBD1. Per the germline V gene, CDR1 is MGHDK and CDR2 is SYGVNS. J lost 4 bases, V lost 3 bases, and 7 bases had no gene match. This CDR3 has 15 amino acids. The chain's CDR3 is CASSDYGQGRTEAFF. DNA for the CDR3: TGTGCCAGCAGTGACTATGGACAGGGTCGCACTGAAGCTTTCTTT.

The V and J genes are TRBV7-8 and TRBJ1-1, with a tentative D call TRBD1 (5 bases). Germline V gives CDR1 SGHVS, CDR2 FQNEAQ. V was shortened by 3 bases and J by 8 bases, with 10 bases between the two germline ends. This CDR3 has 12 amino acids. The CDR3 sequence: CASSLTRQEAFF. CDR3 coding DNA: TGTGCCAGCAGCTTGACGAGACAGGAAGCTTTCTTT.

The chain has TRBV2 and TRBJ2-5; D gene unclear. The CDR3 runs to 12 residues. Deletions cut 4 bases from V and 4 bases from J, with 7 bases between. Germline V lookup: CDR1 SNHLY, CDR2 FYNNEI. CDR3 residues: CASSVSRETQYF. As DNA, the CDR3 is TGTGCCAGCAGTGTATCGAGAGAGACCCAGTACTTC.

V and J are TRBV10-1 and TRBJ1-1, with a possible D match to TRBD1 (5 bases). Germline V lookup: CDR1 WNHNN, CDR2 SYGVQD (reference sequence). CDR3 length: 13 residues. V lost 0 bases, J lost 10 bases, and 12 bases lay in between. The CDR3: CASSESPREGAFF. The CDR3 DNA is TGCGCCAGCAGTGAGTCGCCCAGGGAGGGAGCTTTCTTT.

The chain couples TRBV5-1 to TRBJ1-1; the D gene is possibly TRBD1 (5 bases). V was trimmed by 3 bases and J by 3 bases, leaving 18 bases between them. In germline, CDR1 is SGHRS, CDR2 YFSETQ. The CDR3 runs to 16 residues. The CDR3: CASSSPGTEGYTEAFF. CDR3 nucleotide sequence: TGCGCCAGCAGCTCCCCCGGGACGGAGGGGTACACTGAAGCTTTCTTT.

This clone is a singleton in its sample. CDR3 sequence: CASSKAGGAKNTGELFF. Written as DNA, the CDR3 is TGTGCCAGCAGCAAAGCGGGGGGGGCTAAGAACACCGGGGAGCTGTTTTTT. This chain connects TRBV5-4 to TRBJ2-2, with 10 nucleotides matching TRBD2. Germline V gives CDR1 SGHNT, CDR2 YYREEE (reference sequence). The CDR3 has 17 amino acids. V lost 4 bases to trimming and J lost 1 base; unmatched junction nucleotides: 7.